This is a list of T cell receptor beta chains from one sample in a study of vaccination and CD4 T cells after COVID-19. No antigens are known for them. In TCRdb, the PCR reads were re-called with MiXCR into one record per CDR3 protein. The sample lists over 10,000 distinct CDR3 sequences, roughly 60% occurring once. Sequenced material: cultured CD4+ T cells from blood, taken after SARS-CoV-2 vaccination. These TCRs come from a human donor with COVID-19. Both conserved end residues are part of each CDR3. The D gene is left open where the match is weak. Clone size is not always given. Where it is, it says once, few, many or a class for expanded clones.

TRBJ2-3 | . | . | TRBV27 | TGTGCCAGCAGTTTAAAACAGGGCGCTATCACAGATACGCAGTATTTT | CASSLKQGAITDTQYF
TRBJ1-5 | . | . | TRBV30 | TGTGCCTGGAGTGTTGAACAGGGTGGACAGCCCCAGCATTTT | CAWSVEQGGQPQHF
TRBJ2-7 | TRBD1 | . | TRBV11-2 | TGTGCCAGCAGCGCCCGACAGGGACCCTACGAGCAGTACTTC | CASSARQGPYEQYF
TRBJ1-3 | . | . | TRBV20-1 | TGCAGTGCTAGACTTGAGGGGAGCTCTGGAAACACCATATATTTT | CSARLEGSSGNTIYF
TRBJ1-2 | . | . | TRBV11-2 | TGTGCCAGCAGCTTAAGGGTCCAGGGAGCCTATGGCTACACCTTC | CASSLRVQGAYGYTF
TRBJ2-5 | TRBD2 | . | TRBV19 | TGTGCCAGTAGTGGGGGACTAGCCACAGAGACCCAGTACTTC | CASSGGLATETQYF
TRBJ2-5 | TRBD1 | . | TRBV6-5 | TGTGCCAGCAGTTACACCCGGGACAGTGAGACCCAGTACTTC | CASSYTRDSETQYF
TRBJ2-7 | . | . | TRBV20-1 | TGCAGTGCCGCAGGGGCCAAGGCCTACGAGCAGTACTTC | CSAAGAKAYEQYF
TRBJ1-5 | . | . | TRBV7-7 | TGTGCTAGCAGCTCCCCCATCCCACGACCGGGACATCCTTTTAGCAATCAGCCCCAGCATTTT | CASSSPIPRPGHPFSNQPQHF
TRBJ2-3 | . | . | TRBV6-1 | TGTGCCAGCAGCCTAGACGGGGGGCGTTATACGCAGTATTTT | CASSLDGGRYTQYF
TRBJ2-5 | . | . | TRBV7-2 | TGTGCCAGCAGCCAAGGGAAGACCCAGTACTTC | CASSQGKTQYF
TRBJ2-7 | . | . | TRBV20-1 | TGCAGTGCTAGAGTGGGTTACGAGCAGTACTTC | CSARVGYEQYF
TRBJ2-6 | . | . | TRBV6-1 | TGTGCCAGCAGTCCCCGATTTGCAGGTGCCAACGTCCTGACTTTC | CASSPRFAGANVLTF
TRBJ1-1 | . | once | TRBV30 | TGTGCCTGGAGTCCCCATGGGGGGTACACTGAAGCTTTCTTT | CAWSPHGGYTEAFF
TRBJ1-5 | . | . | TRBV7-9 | TGTGCCAGCAGCTTAGCAGGGGGTGGCAATCAGCCCCAGCATTTT | CASSLAGGGNQPQHF
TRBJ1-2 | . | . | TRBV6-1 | TGTGCCAGCAGATCGACCGTAAACTATGGCTACACCTTC | CASRSTVNYGYTF
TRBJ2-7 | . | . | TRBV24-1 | TGTGCCACGAGGGGGTGGAAGGCCTACGAGCAGTACTTC | CATRGWKAYEQYF
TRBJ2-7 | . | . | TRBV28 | TGTGCCAGCAGTCTGTTGGGACCAAAAGGGACCTACGAGCAGTACTTC | CASSLLGPKGTYEQYF